This TCR beta chain was sequenced during a study of blood T cell repertoires in COVID-19. TCRdb's copy holds only in-frame clones and misses some; the assay was immunoSEQ multiplex PCR. The repertoire includes around 76,000 clones, more than 75% of them detected once, and 0.65% to 0.9% sits in the top ten. Sequences were obtained from peripheral blood. This receptor was obtained from a woman aged 70-85 years with acute or convalescent COVID-19.

The DNA of the CDR3 is TGTGCCAGCAGCTTACAGGGGCTCACCGGGGAGCTGTTTTTT. Its protein product is CASSLQGLTGELFF. V gene TRBV6-2 or TRBV6-3 combines with J gene TRBJ2-2; 7 bases map to TRBD1. J gave up 4 bases and V 6 bases, and 5 bases lay outside the gene matches. The CDR3 covers 14 residues. CDR1 and CDR2 (germline): MNHEY, SVGEGT.